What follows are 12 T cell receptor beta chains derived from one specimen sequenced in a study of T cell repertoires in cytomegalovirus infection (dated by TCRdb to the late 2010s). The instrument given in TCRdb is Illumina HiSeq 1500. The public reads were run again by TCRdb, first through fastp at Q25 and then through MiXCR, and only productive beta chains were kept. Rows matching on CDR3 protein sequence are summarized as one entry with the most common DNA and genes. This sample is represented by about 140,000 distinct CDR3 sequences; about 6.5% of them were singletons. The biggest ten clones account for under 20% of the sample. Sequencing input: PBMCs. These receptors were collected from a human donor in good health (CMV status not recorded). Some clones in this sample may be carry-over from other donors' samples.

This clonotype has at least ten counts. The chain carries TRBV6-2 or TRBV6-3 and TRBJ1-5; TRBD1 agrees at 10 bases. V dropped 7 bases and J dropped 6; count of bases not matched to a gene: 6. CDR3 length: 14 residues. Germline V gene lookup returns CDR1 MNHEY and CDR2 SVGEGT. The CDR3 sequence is CASKETGGGQPQHF. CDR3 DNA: TGTGCCAGCAAAGAGACAGGGGGCGGTCAGCCCCAGCATTTT.

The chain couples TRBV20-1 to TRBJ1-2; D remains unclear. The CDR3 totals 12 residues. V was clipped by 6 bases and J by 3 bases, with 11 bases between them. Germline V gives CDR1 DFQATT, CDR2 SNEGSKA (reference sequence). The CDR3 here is CSAPTSDYGYTF. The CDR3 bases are TGCAGTGCGCCCACCTCGGACTATGGCTACACCTTC.

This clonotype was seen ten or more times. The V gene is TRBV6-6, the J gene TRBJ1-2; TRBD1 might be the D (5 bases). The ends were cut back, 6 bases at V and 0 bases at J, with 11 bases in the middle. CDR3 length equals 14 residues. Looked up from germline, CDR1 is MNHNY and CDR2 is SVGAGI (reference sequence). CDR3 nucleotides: TGTGCCAGCAGGGGGGGGATAGCTAACTATGGCTACACCTTC. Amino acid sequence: CASRGGIANYGYTF.

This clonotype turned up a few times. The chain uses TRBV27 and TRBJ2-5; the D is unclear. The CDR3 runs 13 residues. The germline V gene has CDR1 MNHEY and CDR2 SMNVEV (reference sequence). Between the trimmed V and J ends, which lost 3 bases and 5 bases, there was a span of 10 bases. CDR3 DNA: TGTGCCAGCAGTTTTTTAGGAGATGAGACCCAGTACTTC. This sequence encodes CASSFLGDETQYF.

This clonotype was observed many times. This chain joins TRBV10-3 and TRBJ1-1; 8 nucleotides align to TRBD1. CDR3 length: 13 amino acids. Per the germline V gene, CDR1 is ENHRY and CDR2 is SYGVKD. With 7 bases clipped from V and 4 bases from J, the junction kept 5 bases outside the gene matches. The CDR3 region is CAIKDREVTEAFF. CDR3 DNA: TGTGCCATCAAGGACAGGGAGGTCACTGAAGCTTTCTTT.

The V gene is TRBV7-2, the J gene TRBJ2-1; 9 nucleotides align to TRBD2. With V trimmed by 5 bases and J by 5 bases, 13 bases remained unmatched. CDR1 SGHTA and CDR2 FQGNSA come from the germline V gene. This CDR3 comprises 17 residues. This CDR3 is CASSPAGGGGPHNEQFF. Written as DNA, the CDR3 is TGTGCCAGCAGCCCGGCGGGGGGGGGGGGCCCCCACAATGAGCAGTTCTTC.

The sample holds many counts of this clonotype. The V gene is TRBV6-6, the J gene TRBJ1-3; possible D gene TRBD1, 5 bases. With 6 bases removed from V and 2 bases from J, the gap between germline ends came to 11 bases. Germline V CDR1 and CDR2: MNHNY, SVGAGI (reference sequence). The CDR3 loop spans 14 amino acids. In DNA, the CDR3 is TGTGCCAGCAGCCGCAGGGAGGCTGGAAACACCATATATTTT. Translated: CASSRREAGNTIYF.

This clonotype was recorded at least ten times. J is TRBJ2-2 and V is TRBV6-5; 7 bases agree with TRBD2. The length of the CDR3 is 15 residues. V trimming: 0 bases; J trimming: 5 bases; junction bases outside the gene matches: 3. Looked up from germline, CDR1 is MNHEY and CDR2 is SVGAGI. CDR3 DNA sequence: TGTGCCAGCAGTTACTCGGGGGGGGTTACCGGGGAGCTGTTTTTT. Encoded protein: CASSYSGGVTGELFF.

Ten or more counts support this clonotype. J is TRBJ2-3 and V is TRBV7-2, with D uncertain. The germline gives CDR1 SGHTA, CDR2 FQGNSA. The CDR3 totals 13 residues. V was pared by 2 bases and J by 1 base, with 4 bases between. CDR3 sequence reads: CASSLQGTDTQYF. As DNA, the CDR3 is TGTGCCAGCAGCTTACAGGGCACAGATACGCAGTATTTT.

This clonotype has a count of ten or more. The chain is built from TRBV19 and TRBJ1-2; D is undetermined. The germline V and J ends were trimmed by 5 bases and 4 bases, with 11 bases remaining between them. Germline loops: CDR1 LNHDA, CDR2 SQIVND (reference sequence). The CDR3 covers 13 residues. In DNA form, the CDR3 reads TGTGCCAGTAGTTACCTCCGGGGCTATGGCTACACCTTC. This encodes CASSYLRGYGYTF.

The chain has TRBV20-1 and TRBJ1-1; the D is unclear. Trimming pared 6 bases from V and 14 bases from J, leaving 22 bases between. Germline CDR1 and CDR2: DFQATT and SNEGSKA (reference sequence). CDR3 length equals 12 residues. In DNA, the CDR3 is TGCAGTGCGGAGGTCGTAGGCGGAGGAGAGTTCTTT. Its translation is CSAEVVGGGEFF.

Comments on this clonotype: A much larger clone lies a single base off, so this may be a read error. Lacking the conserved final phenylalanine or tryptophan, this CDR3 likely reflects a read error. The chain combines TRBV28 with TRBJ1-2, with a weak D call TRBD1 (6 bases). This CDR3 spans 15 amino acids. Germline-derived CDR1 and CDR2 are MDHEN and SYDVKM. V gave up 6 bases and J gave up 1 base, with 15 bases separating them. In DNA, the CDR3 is TGTGCCAGCAGGGCCCTTCTCAGGGGTAACTATGGCTACACCTTA. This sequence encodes CASRALLRGNYGYTL.